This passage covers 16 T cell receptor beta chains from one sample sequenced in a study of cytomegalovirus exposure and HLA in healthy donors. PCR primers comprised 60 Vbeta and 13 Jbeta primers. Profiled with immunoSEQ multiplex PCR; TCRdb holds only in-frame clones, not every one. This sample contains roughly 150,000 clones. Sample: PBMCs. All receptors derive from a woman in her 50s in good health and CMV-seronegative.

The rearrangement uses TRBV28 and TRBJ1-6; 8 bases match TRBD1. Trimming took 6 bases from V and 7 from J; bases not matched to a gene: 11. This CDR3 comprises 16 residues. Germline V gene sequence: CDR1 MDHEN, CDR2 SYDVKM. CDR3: CASRFTDRDRNSPLHF. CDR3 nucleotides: TGTGCCAGCAGGTTTACGGACCGGGACAGGAATTCACCCCTCCACTTT.

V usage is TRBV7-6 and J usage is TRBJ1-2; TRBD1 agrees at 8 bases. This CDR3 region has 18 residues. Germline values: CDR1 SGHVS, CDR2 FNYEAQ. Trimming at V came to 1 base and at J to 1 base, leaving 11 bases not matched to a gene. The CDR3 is CASSLGASDRGRNYGYTF. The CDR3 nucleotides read TGTGCCAGCAGCTTAGGTGCCAGCGACAGGGGACGTAACTATGGCTACACCTTC. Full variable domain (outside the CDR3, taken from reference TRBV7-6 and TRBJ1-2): GAGVSQSPRYKVTKRGQDVALRCDPISGHVSLYWYRQALGQGPEFLTYFNYEAQQDKSGLPNDRFSAERPEGSISTLTIQRTEQRDSAMYRCASSLGASDRGRNYGYTFGSGTRLTVV.

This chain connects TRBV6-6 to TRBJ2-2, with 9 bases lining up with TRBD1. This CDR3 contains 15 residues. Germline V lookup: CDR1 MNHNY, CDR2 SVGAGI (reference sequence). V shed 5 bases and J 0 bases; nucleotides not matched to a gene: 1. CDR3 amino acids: CASSRQGANTGELFF. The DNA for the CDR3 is TGTGCCAGCAGTCGACAGGGGGCGAACACCGGGGAGCTGTTTTTT.

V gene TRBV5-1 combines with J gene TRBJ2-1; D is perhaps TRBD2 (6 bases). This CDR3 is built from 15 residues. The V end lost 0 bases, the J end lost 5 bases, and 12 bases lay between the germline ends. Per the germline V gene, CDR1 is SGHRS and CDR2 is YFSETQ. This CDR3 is CASSLEGRSDNEQFF. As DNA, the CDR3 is TGCGCCAGCAGCTTGGAAGGGAGGTCCGACAATGAGCAGTTCTTC.

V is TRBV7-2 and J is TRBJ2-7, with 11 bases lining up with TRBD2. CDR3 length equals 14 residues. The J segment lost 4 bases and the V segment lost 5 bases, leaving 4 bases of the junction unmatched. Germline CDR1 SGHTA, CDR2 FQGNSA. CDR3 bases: TGTGCCAGCAGCCCGGGGACTAGCGGATACGAGCAGTACTTC. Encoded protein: CASSPGTSGYEQYF. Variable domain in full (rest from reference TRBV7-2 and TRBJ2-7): GAGVSQSPSNKVTEKGKDVELRCDPISGHTALYWYRQSLGQGLEFLIYFQGNSAPDKSGLPSDRFSAERTGGSVSTLTIQRTQQEDSAVYLCASSPGTSGYEQYFGPGTRLTVT.

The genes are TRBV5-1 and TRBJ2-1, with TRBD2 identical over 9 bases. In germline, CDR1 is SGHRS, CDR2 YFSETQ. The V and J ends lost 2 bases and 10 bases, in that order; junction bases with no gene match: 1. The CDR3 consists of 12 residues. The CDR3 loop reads CASSFLAGEQFF. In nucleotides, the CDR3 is TGCGCCAGCAGCTTCCTAGCGGGGGAGCAGTTCTTC.

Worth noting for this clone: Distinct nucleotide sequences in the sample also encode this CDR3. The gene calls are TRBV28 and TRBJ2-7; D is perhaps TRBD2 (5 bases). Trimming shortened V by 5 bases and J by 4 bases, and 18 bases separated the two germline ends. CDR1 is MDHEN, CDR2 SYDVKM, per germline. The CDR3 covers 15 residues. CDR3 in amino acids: CASSPPAGRTYEQYF. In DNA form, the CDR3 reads TGTGCCAGCAGTCCCCCTGCGGGCCGAACATACGAGCAGTACTTC. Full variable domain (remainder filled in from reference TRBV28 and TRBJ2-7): DVKVTQSSRYLVKRTGEKVFLECVQDMDHENMFWYRQDPGLGLRLIYFSYDVKMKEKGDIPEGYSVSREKKERFSLILESASTNQTSMYLCASSPPAGRTYEQYFGPGTRLTVT.

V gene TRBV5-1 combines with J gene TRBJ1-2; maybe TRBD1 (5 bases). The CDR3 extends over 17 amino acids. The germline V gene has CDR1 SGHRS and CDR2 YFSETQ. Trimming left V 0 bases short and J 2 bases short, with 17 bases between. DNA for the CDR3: TGCGCCAGCAGCTTGGGGGGGTCGGGGGATCTGAACTATGGCTACACCTTC. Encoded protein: CASSLGGSGDLNYGYTF.

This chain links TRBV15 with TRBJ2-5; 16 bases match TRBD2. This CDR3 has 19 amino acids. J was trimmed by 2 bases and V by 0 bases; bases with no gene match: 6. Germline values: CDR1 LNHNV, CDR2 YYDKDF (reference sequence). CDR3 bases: TGTGCCACCAGCAGAGAGGGACTAGCGGGGGGGAACCGGCAAGAGACCCAGTACTTC. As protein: CATSREGLAGGNRQETQYF.

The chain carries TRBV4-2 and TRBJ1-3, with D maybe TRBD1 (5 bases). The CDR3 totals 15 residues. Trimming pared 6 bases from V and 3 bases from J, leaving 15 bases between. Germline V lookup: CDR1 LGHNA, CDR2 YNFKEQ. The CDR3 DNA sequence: TGTGCCAGCAGAAACGCAGGGTCCGGTGGAAACACCATATATTTT. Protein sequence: CASRNAGSGGNTIYF.

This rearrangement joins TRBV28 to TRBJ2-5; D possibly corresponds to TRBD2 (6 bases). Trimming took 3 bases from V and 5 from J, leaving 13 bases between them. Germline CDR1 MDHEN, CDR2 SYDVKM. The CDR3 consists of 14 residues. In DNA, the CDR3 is TGTGCCAGCAGTTTGCCCTCAGGGAGGGAGACCCAGTACTTC. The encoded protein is CASSLPSGRETQYF.

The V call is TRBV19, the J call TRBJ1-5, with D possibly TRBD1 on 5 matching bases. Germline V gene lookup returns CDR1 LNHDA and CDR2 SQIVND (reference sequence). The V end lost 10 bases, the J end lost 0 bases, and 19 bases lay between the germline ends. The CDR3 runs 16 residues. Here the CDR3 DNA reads TGTGCCACCGGGACTTGGAGGGGAGATAGCAATCAGCCCCAGCATTTT. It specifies CATGTWRGDSNQPQHF.

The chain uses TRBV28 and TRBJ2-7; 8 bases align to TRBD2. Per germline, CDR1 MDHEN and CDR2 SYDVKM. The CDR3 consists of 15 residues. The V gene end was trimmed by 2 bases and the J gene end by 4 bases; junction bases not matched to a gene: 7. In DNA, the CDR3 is TGTGCCAGCAGTTTACCGGGACTAGGAAGTTACGAGCAGTACTTC. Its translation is CASSLPGLGSYEQYF.

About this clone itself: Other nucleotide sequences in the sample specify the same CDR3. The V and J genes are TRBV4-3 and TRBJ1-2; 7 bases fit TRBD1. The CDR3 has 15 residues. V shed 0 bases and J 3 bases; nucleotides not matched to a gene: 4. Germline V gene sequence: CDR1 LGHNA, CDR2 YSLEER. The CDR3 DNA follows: TGCGCCAGCAGCCAAGATACTGGGACAGACTATGGCTACACCTTC. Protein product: CASSQDTGTDYGYTF.

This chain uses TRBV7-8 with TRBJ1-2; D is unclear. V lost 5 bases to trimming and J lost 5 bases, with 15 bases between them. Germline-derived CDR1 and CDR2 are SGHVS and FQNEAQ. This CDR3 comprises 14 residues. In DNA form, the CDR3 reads TGTGCCAGCAGCCCGGTATCAGGTTTTTATGGCTACACCTTC. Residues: CASSPVSGFYGYTF.

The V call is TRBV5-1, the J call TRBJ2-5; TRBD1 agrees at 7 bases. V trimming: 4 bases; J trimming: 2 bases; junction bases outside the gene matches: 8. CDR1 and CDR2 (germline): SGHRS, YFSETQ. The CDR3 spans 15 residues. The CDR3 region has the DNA TGCGCCAGCAGCATCCTACCGGGACAGCAAGAGACCCAGTACTTC. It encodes CASSILPGQQETQYF.